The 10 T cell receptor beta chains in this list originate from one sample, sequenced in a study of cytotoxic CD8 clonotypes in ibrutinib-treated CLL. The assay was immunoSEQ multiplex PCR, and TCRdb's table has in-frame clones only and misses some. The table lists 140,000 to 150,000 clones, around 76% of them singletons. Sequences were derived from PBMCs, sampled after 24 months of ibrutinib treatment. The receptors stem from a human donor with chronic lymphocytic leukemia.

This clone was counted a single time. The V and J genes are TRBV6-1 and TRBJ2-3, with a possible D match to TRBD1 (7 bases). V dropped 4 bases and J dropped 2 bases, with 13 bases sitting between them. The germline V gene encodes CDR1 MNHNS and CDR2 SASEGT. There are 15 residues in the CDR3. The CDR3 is CASSGGTVPTDTQYF. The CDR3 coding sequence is TGTGCCAGCAGTGGCGGGACAGTCCCCACAGATACGCAGTATTTT.

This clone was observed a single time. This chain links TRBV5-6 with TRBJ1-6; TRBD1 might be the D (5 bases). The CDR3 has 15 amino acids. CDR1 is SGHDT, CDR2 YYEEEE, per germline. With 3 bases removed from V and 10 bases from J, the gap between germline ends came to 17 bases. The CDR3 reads CASSWGWGSGSPLHF. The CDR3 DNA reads TGTGCCAGCAGCTGGGGGTGGGGCTCGGGCTCACCCCTCCACTTT.

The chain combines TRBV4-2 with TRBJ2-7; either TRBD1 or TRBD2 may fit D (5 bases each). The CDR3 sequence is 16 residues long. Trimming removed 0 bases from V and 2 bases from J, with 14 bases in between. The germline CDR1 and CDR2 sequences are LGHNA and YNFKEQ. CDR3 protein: CASSQDGGPGAYEQYF. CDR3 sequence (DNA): TGTGCCAGCAGCCAAGATGGGGGACCTGGGGCCTACGAGCAGTACTTC.

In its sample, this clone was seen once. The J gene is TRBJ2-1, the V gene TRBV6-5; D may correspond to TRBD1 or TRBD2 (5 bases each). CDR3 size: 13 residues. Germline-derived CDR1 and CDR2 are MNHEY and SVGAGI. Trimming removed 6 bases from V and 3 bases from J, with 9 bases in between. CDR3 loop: CASSRDVYNEQFF. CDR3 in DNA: TGTGCCAGCAGCCGGGACGTCTACAATGAGCAGTTCTTC.

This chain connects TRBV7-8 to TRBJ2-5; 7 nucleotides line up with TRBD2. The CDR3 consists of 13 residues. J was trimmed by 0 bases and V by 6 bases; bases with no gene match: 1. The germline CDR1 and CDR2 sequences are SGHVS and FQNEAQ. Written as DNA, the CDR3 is TGTGCCAGCAGGAGCGGGAACCAAGAGACCCAGTACTTC. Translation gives CASRSGNQETQYF. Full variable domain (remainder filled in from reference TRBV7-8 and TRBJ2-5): GAGVSQSPRYKVAKRGQDVALRCDPISGHVSLFWYQQALGQGPEFLTYFQNEAQLDKSGLPSDRFFAERPEGSVSTLKIQRTQQEDSAVYLCASRSGNQETQYFGPGTRLLVL.

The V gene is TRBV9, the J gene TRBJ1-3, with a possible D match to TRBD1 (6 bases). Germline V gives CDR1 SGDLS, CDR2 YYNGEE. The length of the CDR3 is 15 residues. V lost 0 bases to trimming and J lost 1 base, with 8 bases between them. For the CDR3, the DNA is TGTGCCAGCAGCGTAGTAGGGGGGTCTGGAAACACCATATATTTT. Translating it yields CASSVVGGSGNTIYF.

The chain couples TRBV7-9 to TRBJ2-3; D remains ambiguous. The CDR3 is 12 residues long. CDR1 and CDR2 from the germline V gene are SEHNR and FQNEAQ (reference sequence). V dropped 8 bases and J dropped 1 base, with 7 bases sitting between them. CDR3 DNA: TGTGCCAGCGCCCCTGGCACAGATACGCAGTATTTT. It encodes CASAPGTDTQYF.

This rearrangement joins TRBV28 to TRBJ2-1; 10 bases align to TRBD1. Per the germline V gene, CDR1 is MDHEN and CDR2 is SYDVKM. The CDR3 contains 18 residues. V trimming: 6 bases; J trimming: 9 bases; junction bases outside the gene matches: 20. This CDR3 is CASRTPRLRDRGEGEQFF. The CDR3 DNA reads TGTGCCAGCAGAACACCCCGGTTGCGGGACAGGGGAGAAGGTGAGCAGTTCTTC.

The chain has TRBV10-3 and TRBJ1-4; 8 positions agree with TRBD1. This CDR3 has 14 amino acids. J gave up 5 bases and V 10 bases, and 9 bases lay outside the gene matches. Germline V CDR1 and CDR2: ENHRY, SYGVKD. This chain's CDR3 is CATMGTGGNEKLFF. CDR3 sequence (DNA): TGTGCCACTATGGGGACAGGCGGGAATGAAAAACTGTTTTTT.

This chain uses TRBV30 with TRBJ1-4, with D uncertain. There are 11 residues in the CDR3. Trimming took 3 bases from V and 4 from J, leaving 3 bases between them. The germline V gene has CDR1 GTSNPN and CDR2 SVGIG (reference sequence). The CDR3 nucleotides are TGTGCCTGGAGCGATAATGAAAAACTGTTTTTT. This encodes CAWSDNEKLFF.